Listed here is a single T cell receptor beta chain. The antigen is undetermined. With 60 Vbeta and 13 Jbeta primers, the PCR was carried out. Some clones are missing from TCRdb's copy, which holds only in-frame ones; the method was immunoSEQ multiplex PCR. The repertoire consists of over 150,000 clones, with approximately 80% occurring once and the leading ten covering about 2.3%. This sample stems from a study of cytomegalovirus exposure and HLA in healthy donors. For the study at large: Unique TCRs from HLA-typed donors, 70 million to 100 million of them, were held in an early data release. Overall study results and limits: Common viral pathogens were later found to be apparently linked to several of the most significant clusters. Among immune exposure information, only CMV serostatus was available.

V was cut by 3 bases and J by 4 bases, with 13 bases left in between. The length of the CDR3 is 14 residues. Looked up from germline, CDR1 is SGDLS and CDR2 is YYNGEE. The rearrangement uses TRBV9 and TRBJ1-2; D ambiguous. The TCR was taken from a woman aged 25 to 39 in good health and CMV-seronegative. Specimen: PBMCs. Here the CDR3 reads CASSAGRDTYGYTF. In DNA, the CDR3 is TGTGCCAGCAGCGCAGGACGGGATACCTATGGCTACACCTTC.